This T cell receptor beta chain emerged from a study of blood T cell repertoires in COVID-19. Overall study context: Acute and convalescent COVID-19 specimens originated in the United States, Italy and Spain. The analysed material was cDNA or gDNA that came from T cells, B-cell-depleted T cells, or PBMCs.

Authors' analysis steps: Reference gene primer amplification yielded estimated nucleated cell counts. Sequencing was performed with immunoSEQ multiplex PCR; in TCRdb, only in-frame clones are kept and a portion is missing. The V and J calls and clone size were taken over from that table, and D and trimming were inferred from the DNA. The sample lists hundreds of thousands of clones, roughly 90% occurring once. Sequenced: peripheral blood. This receptor was identified in a man younger than 35 with active or convalescent COVID-19.

In DNA, the CDR3 is TGTGCCAGCAGCCAACGGGAGCCCCCCTACGAGCAGTACTTC. It encodes CASSQREPPYEQYF. The gene calls are TRBV14 and TRBJ2-7, with D possibly matching TRBD2 (6 bases). Germline V gives CDR1 SGHDN, CDR2 FVKESK. V dropped 2 bases and J dropped 2 bases, with 10 bases sitting between them. The CDR3 has 14 amino acids.